These 16 T cell receptor beta chains share one sample of origin, sequenced in a study of T-cell reconstitution after alpha-beta-depleted transplantation in children. Library preparation (for TCRbeta) was performed with unique molecular identifiers. Via MiXCR, TCRdb re-called the PCR reads, giving one row per CDR3 protein. The sample contains under 300,000 distinct CDR3 sequences, roughly a tenth of which appear only once. The specimen was PBMCs from the stem cell graft donor, collected from the stem cell graft. The receptors derive from a human donor who donated a stem cell graft to a child with SCID.

In this sample, this clonotype turned up many times. This chain uses TRBV20-1 with TRBJ2-7; no clear D. The CDR3 runs 13 residues. Germline assignment: CDR1 DFQATT and CDR2 SNEGSKA (reference sequence). V lost 4 bases and J 0 bases, leaving 10 bases between the germline ends. The CDR3 loop is CSATDRPSYEQYF. The CDR3 nucleotides read TGCAGTGCTACCGATCGGCCCTCCTACGAGCAGTACTTC.

This clonotype was observed at least ten times. CDR3 amino acids: CASSLEQGVWETQYF. In DNA, the CDR3 is TGCGCCAGCAGCTTGGAACAGGGGGTCTGGGAGACCCAGTACTTC. This chain uses TRBV5-1 with TRBJ2-5; TRBD1 agrees at 8 bases. CDR1 and CDR2 from the germline V gene are SGHRS and YFSETQ. Trimming cost V 0 bases and J 5 bases; bases outside gene matches: 6. This CDR3 spans 15 amino acids. The full variable domain, completed using reference TRBV5-1 and TRBJ2-5, is KAGVTQTPRYLIKTRGQQVTLSCSPISGHRSVSWYQQTPGQGLQFLFEYFSETQRNKGNFPGRFSGRQFSNSRSEMNVSTLELGDSALYLCASSLEQGVWETQYFGPGTRLLVL.

This clonotype has ten or more counts. Written as DNA, the CDR3 is TGCAGTGCTGGCGGGTTCTCCAATGAAAAACTGTTTTTT. Residues: CSAGGFSNEKLFF. The chain is built from TRBV20-1 and TRBJ1-4; D is unclear. Looked up from germline, CDR1 is DFQATT and CDR2 is SNEGSKA (reference sequence). Trimming pared 5 bases from V and 5 bases from J, leaving 12 bases between. CDR3 length equals 13 residues.

This clonotype was seen ten or more times. The chain recombines TRBV28 with TRBJ2-7; 9 bases agree with TRBD1. Germline V lookup: CDR1 MDHEN, CDR2 SYDVKM. The V gene end was trimmed by 3 bases and the J gene end by 0 bases; junction bases not matched to a gene: 3. There are 15 residues in the CDR3. The CDR3 protein is CASSFGTGTSYEQYF. The CDR3 DNA reads as TGTGCCAGCAGTTTCGGGACAGGGACCTCCTACGAGCAGTACTTC.

The chain employs TRBV5-5 and TRBJ1-6; D is undetermined. With 3 bases removed from V and 0 bases from J, the gap between germline ends came to 7 bases. The CDR3 spans 15 residues. Germline V gene sequence: CDR1 SGHKS, CDR2 YYEKEE (reference sequence). The CDR3 here is CASSWRGSYNSPLHF. The DNA of the CDR3 is TGTGCCAGCAGCTGGAGAGGCTCCTATAATTCACCCCTCCACTTT.

The chain joins TRBV20-1 to TRBJ1-1; D gene ambiguous. The length of the CDR3 is 14 residues. Germline V lookup: CDR1 DFQATT, CDR2 SNEGSKA (reference sequence). The CDR3 spells CRVSSLSGNTEAFF. CDR3 nucleotide sequence: TGCAGGGTATCGAGCTTGAGCGGGAACACTGAAGCTTTCTTT.

This clonotype has at least ten counts. J is TRBJ2-5 and V is TRBV20-1; D is possibly TRBD1 or TRBD2 (5 bases each). V was pared by 7 bases and J by 5 bases, with 23 bases between. Germline CDR1 DFQATT, CDR2 SNEGSKA (reference sequence). This CDR3 region has 15 residues. The CDR3 loop reads CSVENLFGDRETQYF. CDR3 DNA: TGCAGTGTCGAGAACCTCTTTGGGGACCGGGAGACCCAGTACTTC.

The chain is built from TRBV20-1 and TRBJ2-7, with D possibly matching TRBD1 (5 bases). With 5 bases removed from V and 3 bases from J, the gap between germline ends came to 20 bases. This CDR3 spans 15 amino acids. Germline V gene sequence: CDR1 DFQATT, CDR2 SNEGSKA (reference sequence). The chain's CDR3 is CSACRLGPDSYEQYF. The DNA for the CDR3 is TGCAGTGCTTGCAGACTCGGTCCCGACAGCTACGAGCAGTACTTC.

This clonotype has at least ten counts. This sequence joins TRBV20-1 and TRBJ2-1, with 9 nucleotides matching TRBD2. The germline V gene has CDR1 DFQATT and CDR2 SNEGSKA (reference sequence). The J segment lost 4 bases and the V segment lost 1 base, leaving 8 bases of the junction unmatched. The CDR3 covers 16 residues. CDR3 nucleotide sequence: TGCAGTGCTAGAGCTCGTGGCGGGGGGGCTTACAATGAGCAGTTCTTC. Amino acids: CSARARGGGAYNEQFF.

This clonotype was seen a single time. The chain joins TRBV29-1 to TRBJ1-1; D is unclear. There are 13 residues in the CDR3. Trimming removed 0 bases at V and 0 bases at J, with 5 bases between. Germline V gene lookup returns CDR1 SQVTM and CDR2 ANQGSEA. This chain's CDR3 is CSVEDTVNTEAFF. For the CDR3, the DNA is TGCAGCGTTGAAGACACAGTGAACACTGAAGCTTTCTTT. The full variable domain, with the rest looked up from reference TRBV29-1 and TRBJ1-1, is SAVISQKPSRDICQRGTSLTIQCQVDSQVTMMFWYRQQPGQSLTLIATANQGSEATYESGFVIDKFPISRPNLTFSTLTVSNMSPEDSSIYLCSVEDTVNTEAFFGQGTRLTVV.

As for this clonotype: A much larger clone differs from this one at a single base, so this may be a read error. This chain links TRBV3-1 with TRBJ2-3; the D gene is possibly TRBD2 (7 bases). This CDR3 is 17 amino acids long. The germline gives CDR1 LGHDT, CDR2 YNNKEL (reference sequence). DNA of the CDR3: TGTGCCTGCAGCCAAGCGAGGGGGGGGCCTGGCACAGATACGCAGTATTTT. This encodes CACSQARGGPGTDTQYF.

This clonotype was detected ten times or more. This chain joins TRBV4-1 and TRBJ2-5, with a weak D call TRBD2 (6 bases). Trimming took 0 bases from V and 7 from J, leaving 12 bases between them. The CDR3 is 14 amino acids. The germline gives CDR1 MGHRA, CDR2 YSYEKL. This chain's CDR3 is CASSQERREVTQYF. In DNA form, the CDR3 reads TGCGCCAGCAGCCAAGAAAGGAGGGAGGTGACCCAGTACTTC.

This clonotype has a count of ten or more. This chain connects TRBV12-3 or TRBV12-4 to TRBJ1-5; D uncertain. Deletions cut 5 bases from V and 3 bases from J, with 14 bases between. The CDR3 has 15 residues. The CDR3 DNA follows: TGTGCCAGCAGTCCCATGGGCAGCTACAATCAGCCCCAGCATTTT. It translates to CASSPMGSYNQPQHF.

The chain carries TRBV14 and TRBJ1-2; TRBD1 matches 7 bases. Germline V lookup: CDR1 SGHDN, CDR2 FVKESK. The CDR3 has 15 amino acids. With 2 bases clipped from V and 0 bases from J, the junction kept 3 bases outside the gene matches. CDR3 amino acids: CASSQRTGPNYGYTF. Written as DNA, the CDR3 is TGTGCCAGCAGCCAACGGACAGGACCTAACTATGGCTACACCTTC.

The chain links TRBV28 to TRBJ2-2; D not certain. V lost 6 bases, J lost 1 base, and 9 bases lay in between. The CDR3 has 14 residues. Germline CDR1 reads MDHEN; CDR2 reads SYDVKM. CDR3 DNA: TGTGCCAGCAGGTGCAGTCAGAACACCGGGGAGCTGTTTTTT. Translating gives CASRCSQNTGELFF.

The chain recombines TRBV7-3 with TRBJ2-2, with 7 bases identical to TRBD1. After removal of 2 bases from V and 5 bases from J, the junction contained 11 bases not matched to a gene. There are 17 residues in the CDR3. Per germline, CDR1 SGHTA and CDR2 FQGTGA. CDR3 sequence: CASSLSRDSWGTGELFF. DNA for the CDR3: TGTGCCAGCAGCTTATCCCGGGACAGCTGGGGGACCGGGGAGCTGTTTTTT.